This T cell receptor (beta chain) was recovered during a study of OX40 agonist ivuxolimab in advanced cancers. Study as a whole: Patients were dosed with the agonistic anti-OX40 (CD134) antibody ivuxolimab. Findings and caveats of the study: Part of the nonresponder group also had normalized T-cell clonal expansion that was low.

Clones were sequenced by immunoSEQ multiplex PCR, and TCRdb holds only the in-frame ones, with some missing. This repertoire shows over 150,000 clones, roughly 92% found once; its top ten account for approximately 0.32%. This clone has a handful of counts. Its antigen is currently unknown. The V gene lost 2 bases and the J gene lost 0 bases, with 5 bases spanning the gap. The germline V gene encodes CDR1 SNHLY and CDR2 FYNNEI. This CDR3 is 14 amino acids long. Sequences were derived from CD4+ or CD8+ T cells sorted from blood, sampled in a trial of the OX40 agonist ivuxolimab. V gene TRBV2 combines with J gene TRBJ1-3; D ambiguous. This TCR derives from an adult with an advanced solid tumor such as melanoma, head and neck, liver or kidney cancer. The CDR3 protein is CASSEPRSGNTIYF. CDR3 bases: TGTGCCAGCAGTGAACCACGCTCTGGAAACACCATATATTTT.